Listed below are T cell receptor beta chains from one sample, sequenced in a study of shared clonotypes between healthy human individuals. Repertoires were generated with immunoSEQ multiplex PCR, while TCRdb's copy carries only in-frame clones and drops some. The sample holds 950,000 to 1,100,000 clones, about 76% seen once. Sequenced input: memory CD4+ T cells sorted from blood. The receptor set was obtained from a man younger than 30 in good health. CDR3s include the opening cysteine and the closing phenylalanine or tryptophan. A D gene is named only where the DNA matches it firmly. For some rows the clone size is stated as once, few or many, or as a class when expanded; others skip it.

D gene	V gene	J gene	clone size	CDR3 DNA	CDR3 protein
TRBD2	TRBV5-1	TRBJ2-5	-	TGCGCCAGCAGCTACGGGACTAGCGGGGTCGGAGAGACCCAGTACTTC	CASSYGTSGVGETQYF
-	TRBV11-2	TRBJ2-5	-	TGTGCCAGCAGCTTAGGGGGCCGGGGCATGAGTGAGACCCAGTACTTC	CASSLGGRGMSETQYF
-	TRBV7-9	TRBJ1-1	-	TGTGCCAGCAGCTTAGCTTGGGATTTAGAAACTGAAGCTTTCTTT	CASSLAWDLETEAFF
TRBD1	TRBV5-4	TRBJ2-2	-	TGTGCCAGCAGCACCCGGACAGGGGGCGCCGTCACCGGGGAGCTGTTTTTT	CASSTRTGGAVTGELFF
-	TRBV7-8	TRBJ1-1	-	TGTGCCAGCAGCCCTGCCCACACTGAAGCTTTCTTT	CASSPAHTEAFF
-	TRBV4-3	TRBJ2-7	-	TGCGCCAGCAGCCGCGAACCCGGGGACACCTACGAGCAGTACTTC	CASSREPGDTYEQYF
TRBD1	TRBV7-9	TRBJ2-5	-	TGTGCCGGACAGGGGGCTTCGGAGACCCAGTACTTC	CAGQGASETQYF
TRBD1	TRBV28	TRBJ1-2	-	TGTGCCAGCAGTTCAACCGGGACAGGGATTCAACGAACCTATGGCTACACCTTC	CASSSTGTGIQRTYGYTF
-	TRBV9	TRBJ1-1	-	TGTGCCAGCAGCCCCCGTGGCAGCCAGAACACTGAAGCTTTCTTT	CASSPRGSQNTEAFF
-	TRBV2	TRBJ2-2	once	TGTGCCAGCAGCACCTGGGGGACTCCGAACACCGGGGAGCTGTTTTTT	CASSTWGTPNTGELFF
TRBD2	TRBV19	TRBJ2-3	-	TGTGCCAGTAGTATAGCGGGAGGGCCTGATACGCAGTATTTT	CASSIAGGPDTQYF
-	TRBV30	TRBJ1-4	-	TGTGCCTGGAGTGGCAACCCAAAAGAAAAACTGTTTTTT	CAWSGNPKEKLFF
-	TRBV19	TRBJ2-7	-	TGTGCCAGTAGTATAACTTCGGGGACACACTACGAGCAGTACTTC	CASSITSGTHYEQYF
TRBD2	TRBV7-2	TRBJ2-5	few	TGTGCCAGCAGCTTATTGCCTAGCGGGAGGTCGTCGGGGACCCAGTACTTC	CASSLLPSGRSSGTQYF
TRBD1	TRBV30	TRBJ1-1	-	TGTGCCTCCGCCAGGACAGGGACTGAAGCTTTCTTT	CASARTGTEAFF
TRBD1	TRBV6-1	TRBJ2-5	-	TGTGCCAGCAGTGAATCCGGGCGGGACAGGGTGGACTTC	CASSESGRDRVDF
TRBD2	TRBV13	TRBJ2-1	-	TGTGCCAGCAGCCCGACTAGCGGGAACTACAATGAGCAGTTCTTC	CASSPTSGNYNEQFF
-	TRBV18	TRBJ2-3	-	TGTGCCAGCTCGCCACCTAGCACAGATACGCAGTATTTT	CASSPPSTDTQYF
-	TRBV18	TRBJ2-5	-	TGTGCCAGCTTAGAGCAGGGAGCTCAAGAGACCCAGTACTTC	CASLEQGAQETQYF
TRBD2	TRBV11-3	TRBJ2-2	-	TGTGCCAGCAGCTTGGGCGGGAGGGCCGATACCGGGGAGCTGTTTTTT	CASSLGGRADTGELFF
-	TRBV5-1	TRBJ1-2	-	TGCGCCAGCAGCTTGGTGGGACAAGACTATGGCTACACCTTC	CASSLVGQDYGYTF
-	TRBV6-1	TRBJ1-2	-	TGTGCCAGCAGAGATGCTAACTATGGCTACACCTTC	CASRDANYGYTF